This passage covers 8 T cell receptor beta chains from one sample sequenced in a study of OX40 agonist ivuxolimab in advanced cancers. Libraries came from the immunoSEQ multiplex PCR assay. In its TCRdb copy, this immuneACCESS table keeps in-frame sequences only and misses some clones. Where compared with another copy, unresolved V genes explain less than half of these, and the others have no known cause. In all, the sample holds about 27,000 clones, and roughly 90% of those were seen once. The ten largest clonotypes hold approximately 23% of the sample. The sample consisted of CD4+ or CD8+ T cells sorted from blood, taken in a trial of the OX40 agonist ivuxolimab. The receptors derive from an adult with an advanced solid tumor such as melanoma, head and neck, liver or kidney cancer.

The V and J genes are TRBV27 and TRBJ2-7, with 9 bases matching TRBD2. CDR1 and CDR2 from the germline V gene are MNHEY and SMNVEV (reference sequence). CDR3 length equals 15 residues. J was trimmed by 0 bases and V by 3 bases; bases with no gene match: 3. The CDR3 DNA reads TGTGCCAGCAGTTTTGCGGGAGGGGCCTCCTACGAGCAGTACTTC. Encoded protein: CASSFAGGASYEQYF.

This clone was found a few times. The DNA for the CDR3 is TGTGCCAGCAGCTTAGCTGGGGAAGGCTACACCTTC. Translating gives CASSLAGEGYTF. This chain links TRBV7-2 with TRBJ1-2; D is undetermined. Trimming removed 0 bases from V and 8 bases from J, with 7 bases in between. CDR1 SGHTA and CDR2 FQGNSA come from the germline V gene. The CDR3 sequence is 12 residues long.

The chain is built from TRBV7-3 and TRBJ2-1, with TRBD1 matching over 7 bases. J was trimmed by 2 bases and V by 6 bases; bases with no gene match: 10. Germline V gene sequence: CDR1 SGHTA, CDR2 FQGTGA. CDR3 length: 16 amino acids. The CDR3 spells CASSFATGATYNEQFF. The CDR3 DNA reads TGTGCCAGCAGTTTTGCCACAGGGGCCACCTACAATGAGCAGTTCTTC.

The chain links TRBV27 to TRBJ2-7; D remains ambiguous. The CDR3 loop spans 13 amino acids. Trimming shortened V by 3 bases and J by 0 bases, and 6 bases separated the two germline ends. Germline V gene data show CDR1 as MNHEY and CDR2 as SMNVEV (reference sequence). This chain's CDR3 is CASSFPNSYEQYF. CDR3 nucleotides: TGTGCCAGCAGTTTCCCCAACTCCTACGAGCAGTACTTC.

The chain has TRBV19 and TRBJ2-1; no clear D. The ends were cut back, 5 bases at V and 2 bases at J, with 13 bases in the middle. CDR3 size: 15 residues. CDR1 and CDR2 from the germline V gene are LNHDA and SQIVND (reference sequence). The CDR3 DNA sequence: TGTGCCAGTAGTTCCGCGTTCGGCCCCTACAATGAGCAGTTCTTC. Protein product: CASSSAFGPYNEQFF.

The rearrangement uses TRBV2 and TRBJ2-5; D might be TRBD1 (7 bases). V was pared by 1 base and J by 5 bases, with 17 bases between. Germline-derived CDR1 and CDR2 are SNHLY and FYNNEI. This CDR3 has 16 amino acids. The CDR3 loop reads CASSEGGRGEEETQYF. For the CDR3, the DNA is TGTGCCAGCAGTGAAGGGGGCAGGGGGGAGGAGGAGACCCAGTACTTC.

The chain joins TRBV27 to TRBJ1-1; 7 bases line up with TRBD1. The CDR3 contains 15 residues. CDR1 is MNHEY and CDR2 is SMNVEV in the germline V gene (reference sequence). The V gene end was trimmed by 3 bases and the J gene end by 4 bases; junction bases not matched to a gene: 8. CDR3 bases: TGTGCCAGCAGTTTCCCAGGGGGGATTGGCACTGAAGCTTTCTTT. Its translation is CASSFPGGIGTEAFF.

This rearrangement joins TRBV7-2 to TRBJ2-3; D not certain. The CDR3 is made up of 12 amino acids. Per the germline V gene, CDR1 is SGHTA and CDR2 is FQGNSA. Trimming removed 7 bases from V and 2 bases from J, with 7 bases in between. Here the CDR3 reads CASISHTDTQYF. For the CDR3, the DNA is TGTGCCAGCATCTCCCACACAGATACGCAGTATTTT.